These T cell receptor beta chains were read from a single sample in a study of cytomegalovirus exposure and HLA in healthy donors. Sequenced by immunoSEQ multiplex PCR; TCRdb stores in-frame clones only, minus some. Among about 93,000 clones, nearly 80% were seen once, and the ten largest hold around 3.2%. The specimen was PBMCs. The receptors shown here come from a woman aged 40 to 49 in good health and CMV-seronegative. The CDR3 runs from the conserved cysteine through the conserved F or W. A D gene is named only where the DNA matches it firmly. For some rows the clone size is stated as once, few or many, or as a class when expanded; others skip it.

V gene,J gene,D gene,clone size,CDR3 protein,CDR3 DNA
TRBV9,TRBJ1-2,NA,NA,CASSVVRPPVPSGYTF,TGTGCCAGCAGCGTAGTGCGCCCCCCAGTCCCTAGCGGCTACACCTTC
TRBV29-1,TRBJ1-6,NA,NA,CSVSGSYNSPLHF,TGCAGCGTGAGCGGCTCCTATAATTCACCCCTCCACTTT
TRBV18,TRBJ2-5,NA,once,CASSPPVNRQETQYF,TGTGCCAGCTCACCACCGGTAAACAGGCAAGAGACCCAGTACTTC
TRBV6-1,TRBJ2-2,NA,NA,CASSEVGGATGELFF,TGTGCCAGCAGTGAAGTCGGGGGTGCGACCGGGGAGCTGTTTTTT
TRBV15,TRBJ2-2,NA,NA,CATSKGVSGYTGELFF,TGTGCCACCAGCAAAGGCGTAAGCGGGTACACCGGGGAGCTGTTTTTT
TRBV27,TRBJ2-7,TRBD1,NA,CASSLALTGVGEQYF,TGTGCCAGCAGTTTAGCGCTAACAGGGGTGGGCGAGCAGTACTTC
TRBV7-6,TRBJ2-7,TRBD1,NA,CASSLRTGEASYEQYF,TGTGCCAGCAGCTTACGGACAGGAGAAGCCTCCTACGAGCAGTACTTC
TRBV5-6,TRBJ2-7,TRBD2,NA,CASSLAGGYYEQYF,TGTGCCAGCAGCTTGGCCGGGGGGTACTACGAGCAGTACTTC
TRBV28,TRBJ2-7,TRBD2,NA,CASISTSGRRFYGQYF,TGTGCCAGCATTAGTACTAGCGGGAGAAGGTTTTATGGGCAGTACTTC
TRBV11-2,TRBJ1-5,NA,NA,CASSLGGKGQPQHF,TGTGCCAGCAGCTTAGGGGGAAAGGGGCAGCCCCAGCATTTT
TRBV28,TRBJ1-2,NA,NA,CASSKLRGEGYTF,TGTGCCAGCAGCAAACTCAGGGGTGAGGGCTACACCTTC
TRBV27,TRBJ2-3,NA,NA,CASSPPGRGTDTQYF,TGTGCCAGCAGTCCCCCCGGCAGGGGCACAGATACGCAGTATTTT
TRBV14,TRBJ1-5,NA,NA,CASSPQGGGNQPQHF,TGTGCCAGCAGCCCCCAGGGAGGAGGCAATCAGCCCCAGCATTTT
TRBV2,TRBJ2-3,TRBD2,NA,CASKLAGSTDTQYF,TGTGCCAGCAAACTAGCGGGGAGCACAGATACGCAGTATTTT
TRBV5-1,TRBJ2-2,TRBD2,NA,CASSRMFVGASGSLTGELFF,TGCGCCAGCAGCCGTATGTTTGTCGGCGCTAGCGGGAGCCTCACCGGGGAGCTGTTTTTT
TRBV25-1,TRBJ1-2,TRBD1,NA,CASSAGTGYGYTF,TGTGCCAGCTCGGCCGGGACAGGGTATGGCTACACCTTC
TRBV4-1,TRBJ1-2,NA,NA,CASSSRGGSHYGYTF,TGCGCCAGCAGCTCCCGAGGGGGATCGCACTATGGCTACACCTTC
TRBV6-1,TRBJ2-1,TRBD1,NA,CASSESGGRYNEQFF,TGTGCCAGCAGTGAATCAGGGGGCCGTTACAATGAGCAGTTCTTC
TRBV6-1,TRBJ2-7,TRBD2,few,CASSEAWGLAGAYEQYF,TGTGCCAGCAGTGAAGCATGGGGACTAGCGGGAGCTTACGAGCAGTACTTC
TRBV9,TRBJ2-1,NA,NA,CASSVGTLYNEQFF,TGTGCCAGCAGCGTCGGGACTCTCTACAATGAGCAGTTCTTC
TRBV30,TRBJ2-1,NA,NA,CAWSLGANEQFF,TGTGCCTGGAGTCTAGGGGCCAATGAGCAGTTCTTC
TRBV7-2,TRBJ2-2,NA,NA,CASSSSGVNTGELFF,TGTGCCAGCAGTTCTTCCGGGGTCAACACCGGGGAGCTGTTTTTT
TRBV5-6,TRBJ2-2,NA,NA,CASSFEIANTGELFF,TGTGCCAGCAGCTTCGAGATTGCGAACACCGGGGAGCTGTTTTTT
TRBV28,TRBJ1-5,TRBD1,NA,CASSSHRGGGNQPQHF,TGTGCCAGCAGTTCACACAGGGGCGGGGGCAATCAGCCCCAGCATTTT
TRBV4-1,TRBJ2-4,NA,NA,CASSHLRAGASENIQYF,TGCGCCAGCAGCCACCTGAGGGCGGGGGCTAGCGAAAACATTCAGTACTTC
TRBV5-1,TRBJ2-1,TRBD2,NA,CASSLATSGYNEQFF,TGCGCCAGCAGCTTGGCTACTAGCGGTTACAATGAGCAGTTCTTC
TRBV27,TRBJ1-5,TRBD1,NA,CASASDRVGNQPQHF,TGTGCCAGCGCCTCTGACAGGGTGGGCAATCAGCCCCAGCATTTT
TRBV21-1,TRBJ2-5,NA,once,CASSKGRETQYF,TGTGCCAGCAGCAAAGGGCGGGAGACCCAGTACTTC
TRBV5-1,TRBJ2-1,TRBD2,NA,CASSLEASGRIYNEQFF,TGCGCCAGCAGCTTGGAGGCTAGCGGGAGGATTTACAATGAGCAGTTCTTC
TRBV9,TRBJ2-1,TRBD2,NA,CASSATGLALNEQFF,TGTGCCAGCAGCGCAACCGGACTAGCTCTCAATGAGCAGTTCTTC
TRBV9,TRBJ1-2,TRBD1,NA,CASSVDPGTGNYGYTF,TGTGCCAGCAGCGTAGATCCCGGGACAGGGAACTATGGCTACACCTTC
TRBV7-2,TRBJ2-1,NA,many,CAEGDATNEQFF,TGTGCCGAGGGGGATGCGACCAATGAGCAGTTCTTC
TRBV7-3,TRBJ1-1,NA,NA,CASSLAQYTEAFF,TGTGCCAGCAGCTTAGCACAGTACACTGAAGCTTTCTTT
TRBV6-5,TRBJ1-1,NA,NA,CASSYQGGGTEAFF,TGTGCCAGCAGTTACCAAGGGGGAGGGACTGAAGCTTTCTTT
TRBV19,TRBJ1-2,NA,NA,CASTFGGDYGYTF,TGTGCCAGTACGTTCGGGGGTGACTATGGCTACACCTTC
TRBV27,TRBJ2-6,TRBD2,NA,CASRPTRVSGIGGANVLTF,TGTGCCAGCAGGCCCACGCGGGTTAGCGGGATCGGTGGGGCCAACGTCCTGACTTTC
TRBV6-6,TRBJ2-3,NA,few,CASSYVLQGDTQYF,TGTGCCAGCAGTTACGTTTTGCAGGGCGATACGCAGTATTTT
TRBV5-1,TRBJ1-5,TRBD1,NA,CASSPDRGNQPQHF,TGCGCCAGCAGTCCGGACAGGGGTAATCAGCCCCAGCATTTT
TRBV18,TRBJ2-3,TRBD1,NA,CASSGTENTQYF,TGTGCCAGCTCAGGGACAGAAAATACGCAGTATTTT
TRBV28,TRBJ2-2,NA,NA,CASSPPRIMSGELFF,TGTGCCAGCAGTCCGCCGCGGATAATGTCCGGGGAGCTGTTTTTT
TRBV28,TRBJ2-1,NA,NA,CASSTRLAQVFNEQFF,TGTGCCAGCAGTACTCGGCTAGCGCAAGTCTTCAATGAGCAGTTCTTC
TRBV14,TRBJ2-7,TRBD1,NA,CASSQRTGLSYEQYF,TGTGCCAGCAGCCAGAGGACAGGGCTTTCCTACGAGCAGTACTTC
TRBV5-1,TRBJ1-2,NA,few,CASSLETGARDYGYTF,TGCGCCAGCAGCCTAGAAACCGGGGCGCGGGATTATGGCTACACCTTC
TRBV14,TRBJ1-3,TRBD1,NA,CASSQDPGQGSGNTIYF,TGTGCCAGCAGCCAAGATCCGGGACAGGGATCGGGAAACACCATATATTTT
TRBV5-8,TRBJ1-1,NA,NA,CASSSYREYIF,TGTGCCAGCAGCTCTTACAGGGAGTACATCTTT
TRBV7-8,TRBJ1-4,NA,NA,CASRWRDGSEKLFF,TGTGCCAGCCGCTGGAGGGACGGAAGTGAAAAACTGTTTTTT
TRBV5-1,TRBJ2-3,NA,few,CASSLVLGGSTDTQYF,TGCGCCAGCAGCTTGGTCCTGGGCGGGAGCACAGATACGCAGTATTTT
TRBV9,TRBJ2-3,TRBD2,NA,CASSVGTRGTQYF,TGTGCCAGCAGCGTTGGGACTAGAGGCACGCAGTATTTT
TRBV5-5,TRBJ2-5,TRBD1,few,CASSLGTGLGETQYF,TGTGCCAGCAGCTTGGGGACAGGGCTCGGGGAGACCCAGTACTTC
TRBV5-1,TRBJ2-1,NA,NA,CASSLARQLHNEQFF,TGCGCCAGCAGCTTGGCCCGACAGCTCCACAATGAGCAGTTCTTC
TRBV9,TRBJ2-2,TRBD2,few,CASSVGGGTGELFF,TGTGCCAGCAGCGTAGGGGGGGGGACCGGGGAGCTGTTTTTT
TRBV5-1,TRBJ1-1,NA,NA,CASSPQGRFEGAFF,TGCGCCAGCAGCCCACAGGGAAGGTTTGAGGGGGCTTTCTTT
TRBV5-1,TRBJ2-7,TRBD1,NA,CASSRDSRYEQYF,TGCGCCAGCAGCCGGGACAGCCGCTACGAGCAGTACTTC
TRBV11-1,TRBJ2-2,NA,NA,CASSLNSNGELFF,TGTGCCAGCAGCTTAAATAGCAACGGGGAGCTGTTTTTT
TRBV5-4,TRBJ1-4,NA,few,CASTYLGPRGAEKLFF,TGTGCCAGCACATACCTAGGACCCCGGGGAGCTGAAAAACTGTTTTTT
TRBV15,TRBJ1-2,NA,once,CATSREAGGYTF,TGTGCCACCAGCAGAGAGGCCGGGGGCTACACCTTC
TRBV30,TRBJ1-1,NA,NA,CAWSPLNTEAFF,TGTGCCTGGAGCCCTCTGAACACTGAAGCTTTCTTT
TRBV10-2,TRBJ2-3,NA,NA,CASSDGGFYSTDTQYF,TGCGCCAGCAGTGATGGGGGGTTTTATAGCACAGATACGCAGTATTTT
TRBV28,TRBJ1-6,TRBD1,NA,CASRQGTGASPLHF,TGTGCCAGCAGACAAGGGACAGGGGCTTCGCCCCTCCACTTT
TRBV5-5,TRBJ2-3,TRBD2,NA,CASSPVELAGVSDTQYF,TGTGCCAGCAGCCCTGTCGAACTAGCGGGAGTATCGGATACGCAGTATTTT